The clone carrying this T cell receptor (beta chain) has just a few counts. Its antigen is currently unknown. The CDR3 extends over 20 amino acids. Trimming pared 3 bases from V and 1 base from J, leaving 27 bases between. Germline CDR1 MGHRA, CDR2 YSYEKL. PCR was performed using 60 Vbeta and 13 Jbeta primers. Under the authors' procedure: There were around 78 million unique TCR beta chains by a later count, and 8.5 million to 14 million of them were shared. Profiling relied on immunoSEQ multiplex PCR, and the TCRdb table lists in-frame clones only, not all of them. That table is the source of V, J and clone size, and D and trimming were worked out from the DNA. The sample consists of about 140,000 clones, roughly 80% of them appearing once. The sample originates from a study of cytomegalovirus exposure and HLA in healthy donors. Study-wide points: The study put roughly 160 TCR beta chains on its list as cytomegalovirus-associated. One cluster of highly shared sequence variants probably arose as a sequencing artifact.

The sequenced material came from PBMCs. The receptor was derived from a man in his forties in good health and CMV-seronegative. J is TRBJ1-2 and V is TRBV4-1, with D perhaps TRBD1 (5 bases). Here the CDR3 reads CASSQRGVSRPPENNYGYTF. CDR3 bases: TGCGCCAGCAGCCAGCGGGGGGTAAGCCGTCCGCCAGAGAATAACTATGGCTACACCTTC.